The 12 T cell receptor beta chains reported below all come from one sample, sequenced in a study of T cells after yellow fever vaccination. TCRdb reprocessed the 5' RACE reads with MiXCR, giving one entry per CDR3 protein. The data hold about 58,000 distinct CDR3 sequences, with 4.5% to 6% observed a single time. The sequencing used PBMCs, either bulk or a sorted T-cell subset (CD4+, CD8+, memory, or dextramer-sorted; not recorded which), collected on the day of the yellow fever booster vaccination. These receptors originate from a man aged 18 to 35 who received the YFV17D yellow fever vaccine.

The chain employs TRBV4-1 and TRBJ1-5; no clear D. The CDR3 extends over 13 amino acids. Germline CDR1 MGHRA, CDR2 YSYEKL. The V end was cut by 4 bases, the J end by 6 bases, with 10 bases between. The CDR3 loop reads CASSRAGSQPQHF. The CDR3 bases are TGCGCCAGCAGCCGCGCGGGGAGTCAGCCCCAGCATTTT.

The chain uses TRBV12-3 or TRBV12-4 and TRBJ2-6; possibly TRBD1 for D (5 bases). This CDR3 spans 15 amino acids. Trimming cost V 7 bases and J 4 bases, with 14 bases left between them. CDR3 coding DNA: TGTGCCAGCACCCTAAAGGGGTCGGGGGCCAACGTCCTGACTTTC. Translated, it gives CASTLKGSGANVLTF.

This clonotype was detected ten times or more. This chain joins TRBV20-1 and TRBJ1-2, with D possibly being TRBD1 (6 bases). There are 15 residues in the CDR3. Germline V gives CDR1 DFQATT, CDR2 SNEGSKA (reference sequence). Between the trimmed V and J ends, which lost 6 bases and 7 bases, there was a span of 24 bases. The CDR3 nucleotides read TGCAGTGCAAGGACAGTCTCACTGGGAATATCTGGCTACACCTTC. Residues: CSARTVSLGISGYTF.

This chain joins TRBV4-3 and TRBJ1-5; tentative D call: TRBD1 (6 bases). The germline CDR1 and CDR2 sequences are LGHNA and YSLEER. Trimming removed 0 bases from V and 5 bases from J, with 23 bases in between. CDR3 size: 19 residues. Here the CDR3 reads CASSQDRVRKGDADQPQHF. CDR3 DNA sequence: TGCGCCAGCAGCCAAGATCGAGTTAGGAAGGGGGACGCGGATCAGCCCCAGCATTTT.

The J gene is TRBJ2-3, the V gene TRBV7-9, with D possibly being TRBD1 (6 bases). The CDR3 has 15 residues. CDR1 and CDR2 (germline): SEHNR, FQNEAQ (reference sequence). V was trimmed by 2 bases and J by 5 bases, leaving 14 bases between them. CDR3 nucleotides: TGTGCCAGCAGCTTAAGACAGGAATGGAAAGATACGCAGTATTTT. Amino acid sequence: CASSLRQEWKDTQYF. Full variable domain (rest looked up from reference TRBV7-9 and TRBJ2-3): DTGVSQNPRHKITKRGQNVTFRCDPISEHNRLYWYRQTLGQGPEFLTYFQNEAQLEKSRLLSDRFSAERPKGSFSTLEIQRTEQGDSAMYLCASSLRQEWKDTQYFGPGTRLTVL.

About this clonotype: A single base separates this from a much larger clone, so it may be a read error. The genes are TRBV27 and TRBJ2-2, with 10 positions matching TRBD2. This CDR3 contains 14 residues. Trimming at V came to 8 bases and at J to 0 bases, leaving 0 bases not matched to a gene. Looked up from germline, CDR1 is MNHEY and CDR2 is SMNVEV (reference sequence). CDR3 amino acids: CASGLAANTGELFF. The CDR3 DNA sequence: TGTGCCAGCGGACTAGCGGCGAACACCGGGGAGCTGTTTTTT.

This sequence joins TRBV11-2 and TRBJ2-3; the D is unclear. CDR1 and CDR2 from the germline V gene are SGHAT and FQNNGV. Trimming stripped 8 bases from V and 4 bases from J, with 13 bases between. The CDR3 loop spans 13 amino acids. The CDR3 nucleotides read TGTGCCAGCCTTCGATCCGGTGCAGATACGCAGTATTTT. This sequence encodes CASLRSGADTQYF.

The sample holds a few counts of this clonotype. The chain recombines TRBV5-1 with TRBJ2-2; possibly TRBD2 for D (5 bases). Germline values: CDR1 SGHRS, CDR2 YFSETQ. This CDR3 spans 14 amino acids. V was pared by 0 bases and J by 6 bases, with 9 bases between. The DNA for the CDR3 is TGCGCCAGCAGCTTGGCGGGGTTCGCCGGGGAGCTGTTTTTT. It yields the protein CASSLAGFAGELFF.

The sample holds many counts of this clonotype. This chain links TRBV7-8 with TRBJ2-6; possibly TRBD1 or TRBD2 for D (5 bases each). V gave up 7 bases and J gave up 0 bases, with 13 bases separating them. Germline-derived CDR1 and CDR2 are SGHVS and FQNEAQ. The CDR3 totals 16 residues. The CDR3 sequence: CASNWGPNSGANVLTF. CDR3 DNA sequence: TGTGCCAGCAATTGGGGACCTAACTCTGGGGCCAACGTCCTGACTTTC.

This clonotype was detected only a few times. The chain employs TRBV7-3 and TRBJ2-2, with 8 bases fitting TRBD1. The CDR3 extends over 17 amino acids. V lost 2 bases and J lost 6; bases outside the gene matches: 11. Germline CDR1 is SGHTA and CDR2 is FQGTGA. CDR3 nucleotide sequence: TGTGCCAGCAGCTTAGAGTCGAGACAGGGGTTGGCCGGGGAGCTGTTTTTT. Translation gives CASSLESRQGLAGELFF.

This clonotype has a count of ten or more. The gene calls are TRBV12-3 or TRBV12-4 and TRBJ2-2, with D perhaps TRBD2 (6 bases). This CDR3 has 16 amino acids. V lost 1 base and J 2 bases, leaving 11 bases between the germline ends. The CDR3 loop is CASSLGSGANTGELFF. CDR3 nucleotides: TGTGCCAGCAGTTTAGGGTCGGGAGCAAACACCGGGGAGCTGTTTTTT.

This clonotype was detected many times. The CDR3 DNA follows: TGTGCCAGCAGGCGGGGGGTCTTCTACGAGCAGTACGTC. It yields the protein CASRRGVFYEQYV. This rearrangement joins TRBV6-6 to TRBJ2-7; TRBD2 matches at 8 bases. Germline V gene sequence: CDR1 MNHNY, CDR2 SVGAGI (reference sequence). The CDR3 has 13 residues. After removal of 6 bases from V and 3 bases from J, the junction contained 4 bases not matched to a gene.